This TCR beta chain was profiled in a study of low-dose radiotherapy and immunotherapy resistance in tumors. Study-level background: Nivolumab was given to patients as a 240 mg flat dose every two weeks, and ipilimumab at 1 mg/kg every six weeks. Both were delivered intravenously. Gene-specific TRAV and TRBV primers were used for first-strand cDNA, covering alpha and beta chains.

TCRs were put through approximately 20 PCR cycles of amplification with Phusion. A constant-region primer and the V-primer adapter served as the primer pair. TCRdb analysed the reads with MiXCR anew, one entry per CDR3 protein. There are roughly 50,000 distinct CDR3 sequences in the sample; 33% occur only once, and around 8% lies in the top ten. The time point was: after trial treatment. Treatment denoted: LDRT plus nivolumab, ipilimumab, low-dose cyclophosphamide and aspirin (RACIN trial). CDR3 size: 15 residues. Germline CDR1 is MNHEY and CDR2 is SVGEGT. V lost 7 bases and J 4 bases, leaving 19 bases between the germline ends. Ten or more counts support this clonotype.

Sequencing used PBMCs, obtained after low-dose radiotherapy plus immunotherapy. The sequence derives from a male donor with rectosigmoid adenocarcinoma. J is TRBJ1-1 and V is TRBV6-2 or TRBV6-3; D is unclear. CDR3 sequence: CASIRNSRLATEAFF. CDR3 DNA: TGTGCCAGCATTAGGAACAGTAGATTGGCCACTGAAGCTTTCTTT.